This passage covers 10 T cell receptor beta chains from one sample sequenced in a study of lymphopenia after photon versus proton radiotherapy. Assay used: immunoSEQ multiplex PCR; TCRdb lists only in-frame clones, some missing. The table shows roughly 76,000 clones, with 80% to 95% occurring only once. This specimen consisted of peripheral blood, obtained from a patient treated with photon-based radiotherapy. The receptors stem from a woman between 40 and 50 years old with cholangiocarcinoma.

V is TRBV5-8 and J is TRBJ1-2; TRBD1 aligns across 8 bases. V lost 4 bases, J lost 3 bases, and 5 bases stayed unmatched. Germline CDR1 is SGHTS and CDR2 is YDEGEE. This CDR3 region has 14 residues. CDR3: CASSQGQGYYGYTF. CDR3 sequence (DNA): TGTGCCAGCAGCCAAGGACAGGGTTACTATGGCTACACCTTC.

The V call is TRBV2, the J call TRBJ2-1; the match to TRBD2 covers 10 bases. The CDR3 totals 16 residues. From germline, CDR1 is SNHLY and CDR2 FYNNEI. Germline trimming cut 2 bases from V and 4 bases from J; bases unmatched to any gene: 5. The CDR3 region has the DNA TGTGCCAGCAGTGAACCCCTAGCGGGGGCGTACAATGAGCAGTTCTTC. Amino acid sequence: CASSEPLAGAYNEQFF. Using reference TRBV2 and TRBJ2-1 for the parts outside the CDR3, the full variable domain is EPEVTQTPSHQVTQMGQEVILRCVPISNHLYFYWYRQILGQKVEFLVSFYNNEISEKSEIFDDQFSVERPDGSNFTLKIRSTKLEDSAMYFCASSEPLAGAYNEQFFGPGTRLTVL.

The V gene is TRBV6-6, the J gene TRBJ2-2, with unresolved D. Trimming pared 2 bases from V and 6 bases from J, leaving 10 bases between. The V gene's germline CDR1 is MNHNY and CDR2 SVGAGI (reference sequence). There are 14 residues in the CDR3. The DNA for the CDR3 is TGTGCCAGCAGTTACCGCGACGCGGCCGGGGAGCTGTTTTTT. It codes for CASSYRDAAGELFF.

In the case of this clone: Germline is not matched at one junction end, which may reflect a read error. The V gene is TRBV18, the J gene TRBJ2-2; TRBD1 aligns across 9 bases. CDR1 KGHSH and CDR2 LQKENI come from the germline V gene. CDR3 size: 16 residues. CDR3 loop: CASSPQDRGYTGELFF. The CDR3 coding sequence is TGTGCCAGCTCACCACAGGACAGGGGTTACACCGGGGAGTTGTTTTTT. The complete variable domain, with remaining parts taken from reference TRBV18 and TRBJ2-2, reads NAGVMQNPRHLVRRRGQEARLRCSPMKGHSHVYWYRQLPEEGLKFMVYLQKENIIDESGMPKERFSAEFPKEGPSILRIQQVVRGDSAAYFCASSPQDRGYTGELFFGEGSRLTVL.

The genes are TRBV15 and TRBJ1-1, with 9 bases lining up with TRBD1. This CDR3 region has 14 residues. V shed 0 bases, J shed 11 bases, and the junction held 7 bases outside the gene matches. Germline V CDR1 and CDR2: LNHNV, YYDKDF (reference sequence). CDR3 sequence reads: CATSRDGRDRDAFF. CDR3 DNA: TGTGCCACCAGCAGAGATGGGCGGGACAGGGACGCTTTCTTT.

The chain combines TRBV6-5 with TRBJ1-5; a weak D match, TRBD1 (5 bases). There are 14 residues in the CDR3. The germline V and J ends were trimmed by 4 bases and 9 bases, with 16 bases remaining between them. Germline-derived CDR1 and CDR2 are MNHEY and SVGAGI. This CDR3 is CASSSPGTNGPQHF. The CDR3 DNA reads as TGTGCCAGCAGTTCTCCCGGGACCAACGGGCCCCAGCATTTT.

The chain couples TRBV30 to TRBJ1-1, with D unclear. Trimming left V 3 bases short and J 0 bases short, with 8 bases between. Germline CDR1 GTSNPN, CDR2 SVGIG (reference sequence). The CDR3 sequence is 13 residues long. This CDR3 is CAWSQNLNTEAFF. For the CDR3, the DNA is TGTGCCTGGAGCCAAAATCTGAACACTGAAGCTTTCTTT.

The chain has TRBV5-1 and TRBJ1-1; D unclear. Trimming left V 2 bases short and J 4 bases short, with 15 bases between. CDR3 length equals 15 residues. CDR1 SGHRS and CDR2 YFSETQ come from the germline V gene. The chain's CDR3 is CASSFRSGSVTEAFF. CDR3 DNA sequence: TGCGCCAGCAGCTTCAGATCGGGGTCAGTCACTGAAGCTTTCTTT.

The V and J genes are TRBV7-2 and TRBJ2-5; 8 bases line up with TRBD1. Losses at the gene ends were 2 bases for V and 1 base for J; bases not matched to a gene: 3. CDR3 length equals 15 residues. The germline V gene has CDR1 SGHTA and CDR2 FQGNSA. CDR3 nucleotide sequence: TGTGCCAGCAGCTTAAACAGGGGGACCCAAGAGACCCAGTACTTC. It specifies CASSLNRGTQETQYF.

The V and J genes are TRBV7-9 and TRBJ1-4; D is perhaps TRBD1 (6 bases). The length of the CDR3 is 14 residues. The germline gives CDR1 SEHNR, CDR2 FQNEAQ (reference sequence). Trimming left V 5 bases short and J 5 bases short, with 12 bases between. CDR3: CASSRTALNEKLFF. CDR3 nucleotide sequence: TGTGCCAGCAGCCGGACAGCCCTAAATGAAAAACTGTTTTTT.